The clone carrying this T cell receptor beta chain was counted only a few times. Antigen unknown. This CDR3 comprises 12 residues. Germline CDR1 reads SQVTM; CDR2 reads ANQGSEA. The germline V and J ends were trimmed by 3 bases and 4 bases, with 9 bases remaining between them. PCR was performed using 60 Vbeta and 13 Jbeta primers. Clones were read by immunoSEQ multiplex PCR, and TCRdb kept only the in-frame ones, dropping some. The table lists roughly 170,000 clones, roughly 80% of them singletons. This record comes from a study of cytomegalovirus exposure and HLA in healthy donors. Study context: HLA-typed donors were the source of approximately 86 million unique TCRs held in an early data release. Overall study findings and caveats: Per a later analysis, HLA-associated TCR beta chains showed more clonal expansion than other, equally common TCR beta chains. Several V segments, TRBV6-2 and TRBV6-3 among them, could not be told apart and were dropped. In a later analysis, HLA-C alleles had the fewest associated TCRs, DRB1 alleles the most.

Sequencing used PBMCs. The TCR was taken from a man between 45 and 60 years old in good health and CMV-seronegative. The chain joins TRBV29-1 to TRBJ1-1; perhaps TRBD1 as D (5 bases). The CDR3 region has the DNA TGCAGCGTTGACAGGGTAGCCACTGAAGCTTTCTTT. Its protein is CSVDRVATEAFF.